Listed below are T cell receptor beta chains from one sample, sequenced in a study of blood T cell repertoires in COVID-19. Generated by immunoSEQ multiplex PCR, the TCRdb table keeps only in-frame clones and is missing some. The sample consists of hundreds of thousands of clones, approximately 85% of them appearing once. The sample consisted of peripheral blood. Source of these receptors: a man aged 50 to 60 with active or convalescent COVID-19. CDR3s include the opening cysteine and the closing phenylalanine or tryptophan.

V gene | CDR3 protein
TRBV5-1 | CASSLKSRVESGEQYF
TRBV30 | CAWSLGAAQETQYF
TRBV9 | CASSPGHSVQPQHF
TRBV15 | CATSRAPTSGRGNEQFF
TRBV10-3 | CATRRGTDTQYF
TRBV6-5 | CASSQTGTYEQYF
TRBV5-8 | CASSLAGGSSFF
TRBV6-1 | CASSGRPDLAPIGSYNEQFF
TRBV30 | CAFDRGDNTGELFF
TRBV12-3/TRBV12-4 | CASSLASPGQQHF
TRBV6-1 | CASSEVVDSYTQYF
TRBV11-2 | CATDQGSLAKNIQYF
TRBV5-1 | CASSLTENSPLHF
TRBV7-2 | CASSLTPARLTDTQYF
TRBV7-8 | CASSLASARGYNEQFF
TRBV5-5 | CASSPAPGRKLYEQYF
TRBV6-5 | CASSYSVAGAFDEQFF
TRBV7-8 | CASSLASGTSGKVNEQFF
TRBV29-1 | CSGFEGYEQYF
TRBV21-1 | CASSKGGQGTSYQPQHF
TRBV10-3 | CATTSGTVISNQPQHF
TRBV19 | CASTLTGRNSPLHF
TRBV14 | CASSQNRYNYGYTF
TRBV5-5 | CASSYQGIAAFF
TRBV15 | CATSSGHTTPGELFF
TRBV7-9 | CASSLGAGDDEQYF
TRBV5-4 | CASSLVLAGGQETQYF
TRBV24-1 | CATSDFTGGNEQFF
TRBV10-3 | CAISGRGGDSYNEQFF
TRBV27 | CASSRVAGGQETQYF
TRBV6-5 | CASRPPSSGSRQFF
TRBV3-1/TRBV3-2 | CASSPYLRGTEAFF
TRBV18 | CASSPEGGTRDTEAFF
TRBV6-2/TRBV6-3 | CASSGGSSNQPQHF
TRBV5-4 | CASSEGQGGNYGYTF
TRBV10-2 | CASSESKGQETQYF
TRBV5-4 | CASSLLVDRDYTF
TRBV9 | CASSVAIRTSIYHCNTGELFF
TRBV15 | CATSRATGTSGYQETQYF
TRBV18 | CASSPGSNEKLFF
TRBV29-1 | CSGGLAGGETQYF